This T cell receptor (beta chain) emerged from a study of regulatory T cells in long-lasting Graves disease. Study conclusions and caveats: Comparison showed that persistent patients shared more public clonotypes (over 2,500) than new patients (966). A reduction in accuracy may have resulted from the small sample size.

TCR beta libraries were built with iRepertoire HTBI primers and Arm-PCR of CDR3 regions. TCRdb reprocessed the multiplex PCR reads with MiXCR, giving one entry per CDR3 protein. This sample yields 400,000 to 500,000 distinct CDR3 sequences, of which 11% to 15% are seen a single time; approximately 15% belongs to the top ten. The CDR3 spans 13 residues. V lost 3 bases and J lost 7, with 12 bases in between. This clonotype has a count of ten or more. The antigen is undetermined. Regarding time point: newly diagnosed GD, antithyroid drugs for less than 3 months. Following extraction of RNA from PBMCs, that RNA was used to make the TCR library. The same sample was also used in a study of T cells in Graves' hyperthyroidism and ophthalmopathy. In that study: Using the HTBI primer set, a first-round RT-PCR was run on the TCR CDR3. The model's output predicted ophthalmopathy at a median of 6.5 months prior to onset.

This sequence originates from a woman aged 45-60 years with Graves disease. The V and J genes are TRBV12-3 or TRBV12-4 and TRBJ2-5; D is perhaps TRBD2 (5 bases). Material: peripheral blood mononuclear cells (PBMCs), obtained at new diagnosis, from a patient treated with antithyroid drugs. CDR3 coding DNA: TGTGCCAGCAGTTTTGGTCTAGCCGGGACCCAGTACTTC. Protein product: CASSFGLAGTQYF.